These 17 T cell receptor beta chains originate from one sample sequenced in a study of CD8 T cells in Susac syndrome. An amount of RNA that ranged from roughly 0.5 to 1 ug was reverse transcribed with random hexamers. In TCRdb, the immunoSEQ multiplex PCR reads were re-called with MiXCR into one record per CDR3 protein. The table has some 400,000 distinct CDR3 sequences, around 85% seen once. The sample taken for sequencing was CD8+ T cells from PBMCs. The receptors here all came from a human donor with multiple sclerosis.

This clonotype showed up just once. This chain uses TRBV19 with TRBJ1-5; TRBD1 agrees at 8 bases. The CDR3 is 15 amino acids. Germline CDR1 is LNHDA and CDR2 is SQIVND (reference sequence). Losses at the gene ends were 0 bases for V and 6 bases for J; bases not matched to a gene: 4. The CDR3 sequence is CASSIEEQGAQPQHF. The CDR3 bases are TGTGCCAGTAGTATAGAGGAGCAGGGGGCTCAGCCCCAGCATTTT.

J is TRBJ2-7 and V is TRBV20-1; 8 nucleotides agree with TRBD1. The germline V gene encodes CDR1 DFQATT and CDR2 SNEGSKA (reference sequence). After removal of 0 bases from V and 4 bases from J, the junction contained 8 bases not matched to a gene. The CDR3 covers 15 residues. The CDR3 DNA sequence: TGCAGTGCTAGAGACACAGACAGGGGCCAGTACGAGCAGTACTTC. Its protein is CSARDTDRGQYEQYF.

This rearrangement joins TRBV6-1 to TRBJ1-5; D is undetermined. With 4 bases removed from V and 6 bases from J, the gap between germline ends came to 10 bases. This CDR3 region has 13 residues. CDR1 and CDR2 (germline): MNHNS, SASEGT. The CDR3 reads CASSVDEAQPQHF. As DNA, the CDR3 is TGTGCCAGCAGTGTAGACGAAGCTCAGCCCCAGCATTTT.

This chain links TRBV28 with TRBJ2-3; D may be TRBD1 or TRBD2 (5 bases each). The germline V gene encodes CDR1 MDHEN and CDR2 SYDVKM. The CDR3 has 11 amino acids. V shed 7 bases and J shed 10 bases, with 12 bases lying between them. The CDR3 region is CASTRGGPQYF. The CDR3 DNA is TGTGCCAGCACGAGGGGCGGGCCGCAGTATTTT. The full variable domain, rest sourced from reference TRBV28 and TRBJ2-3, is DVKVTQSSRYLVKRTGEKVFLECVQDMDHENMFWYRQDPGLGLRLIYFSYDVKMKEKGDIPEGYSVSREKKERFSLILESASTNQTSMYLCASTRGGPQYFGPGTRLTVL.

The rearrangement links TRBV27 to TRBJ1-2; D may be TRBD1 (6 bases). The CDR3 sequence is 13 residues long. Germline V gene lookup returns CDR1 MNHEY and CDR2 SMNVEV (reference sequence). The CDR3 DNA follows: TGTGTCTCACGAAGGGGGATATTAGAGGACTACACCTTC. This codes for CVSRRGILEDYTF.

This chain connects TRBV29-1 to TRBJ1-2, with 10 bases matching TRBD1. V was pared by 6 bases and J by 0 bases, with 7 bases of the junction left unmatched. In germline, CDR1 is SQVTM, CDR2 ANQGSEA. The CDR3 covers 15 residues. CDR3 sequence: CSVATDRGPNYGYTF. CDR3 DNA: TGCAGCGTCGCAACAGACAGGGGGCCTAACTATGGCTACACCTTC.

This clonotype was observed a few times. The chain combines TRBV4-1 with TRBJ2-1; D call uncertain. CDR3 length equals 16 residues. V was cut by 1 base and J by 8 bases, with 18 bases left in between. Germline CDR1 MGHRA, CDR2 YSYEKL. The CDR3: CASSQGLSQRHYEQFF. CDR3 DNA sequence: TGCGCCAGCAGCCAAGGCCTATCGCAACGACACTATGAGCAGTTCTTC.

J is TRBJ2-2 and V is TRBV5-1; tentatively, D is TRBD2 (6 bases). CDR1 and CDR2 from the germline V gene are SGHRS and YFSETQ. Trimming removed 3 bases at V and 0 bases at J, with 9 bases between. The CDR3 has 15 residues. CDR3 region: CASSSTSPNTGELFF. In DNA, the CDR3 is TGCGCCAGCAGCTCTACTAGCCCGAACACCGGGGAGCTGTTTTTT.

The chain joins TRBV28 to TRBJ2-4, with TRBD1 as a possible D gene (6 bases). The CDR3 runs to 16 residues. CDR1 is MDHEN and CDR2 is SYDVKM in the germline V gene. V was pared by 4 bases and J by 1 base, with 14 bases between. The DNA of the CDR3 is TGTGCCAGCAGTTCAAGACAGGTGGTGGCCAAAAACATTCAGTACTTC. Translated: CASSSRQVVAKNIQYF.

The chain links TRBV24-1 to TRBJ2-1; a weak D match, TRBD2 (6 bases). From germline, CDR1 is KGHDR and CDR2 SFDVKD. Trimming pared 3 bases from V and 8 bases from J, leaving 13 bases between. CDR3 length: 14 residues. For the CDR3, the DNA is TGTGCCACCAGTGATCCTCTTGGGGGGTATGAGCAGTTCTTC. Its translation: CATSDPLGGYEQFF.

The rearrangement links TRBV29-1 to TRBJ2-3; 7 bases line up with TRBD1. This CDR3 has 16 residues. CDR1 and CDR2 (germline): SQVTM, ANQGSEA. Trimming removed 0 bases from V and 1 base from J; junction bases left unmatched: 7. In DNA form, the CDR3 reads TGCAGCGTTGAAGATCTGGCAGGACAGGGCACAGATACGCAGTATTTT. Residues: CSVEDLAGQGTDTQYF.

The V gene is TRBV28, the J gene TRBJ2-5; tentative D call: TRBD2 (6 bases). Per the germline V gene, CDR1 is MDHEN and CDR2 is SYDVKM. The CDR3 consists of 14 residues. The V end was cut by 5 bases, the J end by 13 bases, with 23 bases between. The chain's CDR3 is CASSRNRDSLHAYF. CDR3 in DNA: TGTGCCAGCAGTCGTAACCGGGACTCCCTCCACGCGTACTTC.

CDR3 region: CASSNLAGGNEQYF. CDR3 in DNA: TGTGCCAGTAGTAACCTAGCGGGAGGGAATGAGCAGTACTTC. V gene TRBV19 combines with J gene TRBJ2-7; TRBD2 matches at 12 bases. Per the germline V gene, CDR1 is LNHDA and CDR2 is SQIVND (reference sequence). The V segment lost 4 bases and the J segment 7 bases; nucleotides outside the gene matches: 5. CDR3 length: 14 amino acids.

This chain uses TRBV18 with TRBJ1-2; D ambiguous. Germline CDR1 and CDR2: KGHSH and LQKENI. Trimming pared 0 bases from V and 8 bases from J, leaving 13 bases between. The CDR3 contains 14 residues. For the CDR3, the DNA is TGTGCCAGCTCACCACCGGGTGGTAATGGGGGCTACACCTTC. Protein product: CASSPPGGNGGYTF.

The V and J genes are TRBV11-2 and TRBJ1-2; possibly TRBD1 for D (6 bases). The CDR3 consists of 16 residues. V was cut by 2 bases and J by 1 base, with 14 bases left in between. CDR1 SGHAT and CDR2 FQNNGV come from the germline V gene. The CDR3 bases are TGTGCCAGCAGCTTACCCGGGACATCACTTAACTATGGCTACACCTTC. Amino acid sequence: CASSLPGTSLNYGYTF.

This clonotype occurred a few times. Germline is not matched at one junction end, which may reflect a read error. The CDR3 sequence is CASSDGTGDNEQFF. The CDR3 nucleotides read TGTGCTAGCAGCGACGGGACAGGGGACAATGAGCAGTTCTTC. The V call is TRBV7-7, the J call TRBJ2-1; 10 bases are shared with TRBD1. Germline loops: CDR1 SSHAT, CDR2 FNYEAQ (reference sequence). The length of the CDR3 is 14 residues. The entire variable domain, with the rest obtained from reference TRBV7-7 and TRBJ2-1, is as follows: GAGVSQSPRYKVTKRGQDVTLRCDPISSHATLYWYQQALGQGPEFLTYFNYEAQPDKSGLPSDRFSAERPEGSISTLTIQRTEQRDSAMYRCASSDGTGDNEQFFGPGTRLTVL.

The V and J genes are TRBV5-1 and TRBJ2-7; tentatively, D is TRBD1 (5 bases). CDR1 and CDR2 from the germline V gene are SGHRS and YFSETQ. The CDR3 is 14 residues long. V lost 4 bases, J lost 0 bases, and 11 bases lay in between. The CDR3 DNA reads as TGCGCCAGCAGCCAGACAGAGAGCTCCTACGAGCAGTACTTC. Its protein product is CASSQTESSYEQYF.